The rows below give T cell receptor beta chains drawn from one sample of a study of cytomegalovirus exposure and HLA in healthy donors. Data came from immunoSEQ multiplex PCR; TCRdb stores just in-frame clones and leaves some out. The table lists about 190,000 clones, 70% to 75% of them singletons. Sequenced sample: PBMCs. These receptors were taken from a man aged 30 to 45 in good health and CMV-seropositive. Each CDR3 is given with its conserved first and last residue. A D gene is named only where the DNA matches it firmly. Clone size is stated in some rows and not others, as once, few, many or a class when expanded.

V	size	J	D	CDR3	DNA
TRBV5-1	-	TRBJ2-1	-	CAGSPQGDNEQFF	TGCGCCGGCAGCCCCCAAGGGGACAATGAGCAGTTCTTC
TRBV18	-	TRBJ1-2	-	CASSPRGTEGYTF	TGTGCCAGCTCACCGCGAGGGACTGAAGGCTACACCTTC
TRBV7-9	-	TRBJ1-1	-	CASSFKGALNTEAFF	TGTGCCAGCAGCTTTAAAGGGGCCTTGAACACTGAAGCTTTCTTT
TRBV19	few	TRBJ1-2	-	CASTRTGVGYGYTF	TGTGCCAGTACCCGGACTGGGGTCGGCTATGGCTACACCTTC
TRBV19	few	TRBJ2-7	-	CASSMDRAAYEQYF	TGTGCCAGTAGTATGGACAGAGCGGCCTACGAGCAGTACTTC
TRBV27	once	TRBJ2-1	TRBD1	CASSLDRLVYDEQFF	TGTGCCAGCAGTTTGGACAGGTTGGTTTACGATGAGCAGTTCTTC
TRBV30	-	TRBJ2-7	-	CAWSPQRVEQYF	TGTGCCTGGAGTCCCCAGCGGGTGGAGCAGTACTTC
TRBV7-2	-	TRBJ2-7	-	CASSLGAPRGEQYF	TGTGCCAGCAGCTTAGGAGCGCCCCGGGGCGAGCAGTACTTC
TRBV6-1	-	TRBJ2-7	-	CASSPPQGPSYEQYF	TGTGCCAGCAGTCCCCCACAGGGTCCCTCCTACGAGCAGTACTTC
TRBV6-5	-	TRBJ1-1	-	CASSYSAQGVTEAFF	TGTGCCAGCAGTTACTCGGCCCAAGGGGTTACTGAAGCTTTCTTT
TRBV5-1	-	TRBJ2-1	-	CASSLLAVEQFF	TGCGCCAGCAGCTTGCTGGCGGTCGAGCAGTTCTTC
TRBV7-3	-	TRBJ2-3	TRBD2	CASSLMGRGSLSTDTQYF	TGTGCCAGCAGCTTAATGGGGAGGGGCAGTCTTAGCACAGATACGCAGTATTTT
TRBV7-9	-	TRBJ1-4	-	CSSSLGDATNEKLFF	TGTTCCAGCAGCTTAGGCGATGCAACTAATGAAAAACTGTTTTTT
TRBV28	-	TRBJ1-5	TRBD1	CASSLPRQGGQPQHF	TGTGCCAGCAGTCTACCCCGACAGGGAGGTCAGCCCCAGCATTTT
TRBV21-1	-	TRBJ2-5	-	CAVFGVRQIVQETQYF	TGTGCCGTCTTTGGGGTAAGACAGATAGTCCAAGAGACCCAGTACTTC
TRBV11-2	-	TRBJ2-3	-	CASSPWALTSTDTQYF	TGTGCCAGCAGCCCCTGGGCCCTCACCTCCACAGATACGCAGTATTTT
TRBV18	-	TRBJ2-3	-	CASSPPYTDTQYF	TGTGCCAGCTCACCACCGTATACAGATACGCAGTATTTT
TRBV19	-	TRBJ1-5	TRBD1	CASSSDRAGQPQHF	TGTGCCAGTAGTTCGGACAGGGCTGGCCAGCCCCAGCATTTT
TRBV11-1	-	TRBJ1-1	TRBD1	CASSDDRVNLGTEAFF	TGTGCCAGCAGCGACGACAGGGTTAACTTGGGGACTGAAGCTTTCTTT
TRBV2	-	TRBJ2-6	-	CASSRLPGANVLTF	TGTGCCAGCTCGCGTCTTCCCGGGGCCAACGTCCTGACTTTC
TRBV15	-	TRBJ1-4	TRBD1	CATSRDLMQGARGEKLFF	TGTGCCACCAGCAGAGATCTAATGCAGGGGGCGAGAGGTGAAAAACTGTTTTTT
TRBV12-5	few	TRBJ2-7	-	CASGSGVSSYEQYF	TGTGCTAGTGGTTCAGGGGTCAGCTCCTACGAGCAGTACTTC
TRBV2	-	TRBJ2-5	-	CASSSDQETQYF	TGTGCCAGCTCTAGTGATCAAGAGACCCAGTACTTC
TRBV7-9	-	TRBJ1-3	-	CASSFASLGGNTIYF	TGTGCCAGCAGCTTCGCCTCGCTAGGTGGAAACACCATATATTTT
TRBV30	few	TRBJ1-6	-	CAWTLTVRRALNSPLHF	TGTGCCTGGACCCTAACAGTCAGGCGGGCCCTAAATTCACCCCTCCACTTT
TRBV19	few	TRBJ2-7	-	CASSIVTGGAYEQYF	TGTGCCAGTAGTATAGTAACCGGCGGCGCCTACGAGCAGTACTTC
TRBV2	-	TRBJ1-5	-	CASSVRGSQPQHF	TGTGCCAGCAGTGTTCGGGGTAGTCAGCCCCAGCATTTT
TRBV4-1	few	TRBJ1-3	-	CASSSQPGLNSGNTIYF	TGCGCCAGCAGCTCACAGCCTGGGCTGAACTCTGGAAACACCATATATTTT
TRBV7-9	-	TRBJ1-6	TRBD1	CASSLPGQGRNSPLHF	TGTGCCAGCAGCTTACCTGGACAGGGAAGGAATTCACCCCTCCACTTT
TRBV4-3	-	TRBJ1-2	TRBD1	CASSPGQTYGYTF	TGCGCCAGCAGCCCGGGACAGACCTATGGCTACACCTTC
TRBV18	once	TRBJ2-7	-	CASSLVGAYEQYF	TGTGCCAGCTCCCTTGTGGGGGCGTACGAGCAGTACTTC